This T cell receptor (beta chain) was identified during a study of blood T cell repertoires in COVID-19. For the study at large: In each case, the material was cDNA or gDNA derived from T cells, B-cell-depleted T cells, or PBMCs.

The CDR3 loop spans 13 amino acids. Trimming shortened V by 3 bases and J by 2 bases, and 7 bases separated the two germline ends. Germline V gives CDR1 LNHDA, CDR2 SQIVND (reference sequence). Using immunoSEQ multiplex PCR, the repertoire was profiled, and TCRdb retains in-frame clones only, with some absent. The data contain 65,000 to 70,000 clones, approximately 92% of them singletons. This TCR was sampled from a human donor with active COVID-19. The donor label of this sample is uncertain. Sequencing was carried out using peripheral blood. The V and J genes are TRBV19 and TRBJ1-2; D uncertain. The CDR3 sequence is CASSISQNYGYTF. In DNA form, the CDR3 reads TGTGCCAGTAGTATTTCCCAGAACTATGGCTACACCTTC.